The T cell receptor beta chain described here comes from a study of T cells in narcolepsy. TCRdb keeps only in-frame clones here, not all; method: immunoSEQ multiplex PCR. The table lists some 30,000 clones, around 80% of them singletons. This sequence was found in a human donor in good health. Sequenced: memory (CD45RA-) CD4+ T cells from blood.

For the CDR3, the DNA is TGTGCCAGCAGCCTCTCCGGGACACCCTCCTATGGCTACACCTTC. It specifies CASSLSGTPSYGYTF. This chain uses TRBV9 with TRBJ1-2; D perhaps matches TRBD1 (6 bases). CDR3 size: 15 residues. Deletions cut 4 bases from V and 4 bases from J, with 17 bases between. Germline V gives CDR1 SGDLS, CDR2 YYNGEE.